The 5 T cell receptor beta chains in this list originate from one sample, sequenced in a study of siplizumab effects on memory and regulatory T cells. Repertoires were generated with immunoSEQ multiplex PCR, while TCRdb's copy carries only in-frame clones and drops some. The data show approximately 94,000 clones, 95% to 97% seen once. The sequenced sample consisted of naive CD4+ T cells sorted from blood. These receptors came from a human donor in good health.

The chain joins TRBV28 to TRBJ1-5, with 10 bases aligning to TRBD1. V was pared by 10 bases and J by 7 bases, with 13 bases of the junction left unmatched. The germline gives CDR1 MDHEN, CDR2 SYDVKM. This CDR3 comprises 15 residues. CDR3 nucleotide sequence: TGTGCCAACGGACAGGGGGTTACGAGGGGGCAGCCCCAGCATTTT. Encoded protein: CANGQGVTRGQPQHF.

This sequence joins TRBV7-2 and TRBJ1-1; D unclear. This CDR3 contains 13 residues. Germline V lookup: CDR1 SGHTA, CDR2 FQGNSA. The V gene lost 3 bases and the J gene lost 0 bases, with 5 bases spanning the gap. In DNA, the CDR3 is TGTGCCAGCAGCTTGGACCTGAACACTGAAGCTTTCTTT. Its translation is CASSLDLNTEAFF.

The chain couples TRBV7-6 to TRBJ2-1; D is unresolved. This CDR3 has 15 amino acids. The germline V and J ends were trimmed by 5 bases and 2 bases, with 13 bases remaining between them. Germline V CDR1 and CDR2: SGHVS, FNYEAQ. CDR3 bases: TGTGCCAGCAGCCCGATAAGCCAGGCCTACAATGAGCAGTTCTTC. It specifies CASSPISQAYNEQFF.

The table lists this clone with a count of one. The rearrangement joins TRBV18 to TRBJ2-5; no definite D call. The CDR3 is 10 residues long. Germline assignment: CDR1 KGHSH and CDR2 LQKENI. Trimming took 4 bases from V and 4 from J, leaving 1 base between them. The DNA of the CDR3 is TGTGCCAGCTCACGAGAGACCCAGTACTTC. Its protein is CASSRETQYF.

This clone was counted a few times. CDR3 coding DNA: TGTGCCAGTAGTCCGGACAGGGGGTGGGACACTGAAGCTTTCTTT. Amino acid sequence: CASSPDRGWDTEAFF. V and J are TRBV19 and TRBJ1-1; 10 positions match TRBD1. Per the germline V gene, CDR1 is LNHDA and CDR2 is SQIVND (reference sequence). The J segment lost 3 bases and the V segment lost 5 bases, leaving 6 bases of the junction unmatched. The CDR3 extends over 15 amino acids.